The clone carrying this T cell receptor beta chain was seen more than once but under ten times. Trimming cost V 4 bases and J 10 bases, with 13 bases left between them. The length of the CDR3 is 12 residues. Germline values: CDR1 LGHDT, CDR2 YNNKEL (reference sequence). The data were obtained in a study of identical twins. TCRdb re-called the 5' RACE reads through MiXCR, storing one row per CDR3 protein. This table has around 280,000 distinct CDR3 sequences, approximately 8% appearing once. The same data also contributed to another study, on yellow fever vaccine responses in identical twins.

The sample was memory (CD45RO+) T cells sorted from blood. The sequence was collected from a woman aged 18-29 years in good health. V and J are TRBV3-1 and TRBJ2-5, with D possibly matching TRBD2 (7 bases). CDR3 in amino acids: CASSPPGEGQYF. CDR3 DNA sequence: TGTGCCAGCAGCCCCCCAGGGGAGGGCCAGTACTTC.